This record covers a single T cell receptor beta chain. The V end lost 4 bases, the J end lost 3 bases, and 15 bases lay between the germline ends. This CDR3 comprises 15 residues. Germline assignment: CDR1 GTSNPN and CDR2 SVGIG (reference sequence). This entry belongs to a study of blood T cell repertoires in COVID-19. On the study more broadly: T cells, B-cell-depleted T cells, or PBMCs supplied cDNA or gDNA.

Only in-frame clones appear in the TCRdb table, and some are missing; sequencing was by immunoSEQ multiplex PCR. The sample holds approximately 230,000 clones, 85% to 90% seen once. This rearrangement joins TRBV30 to TRBJ2-2, with D perhaps TRBD1 (6 bases). The sequence came from a man aged 40-49 years who had recovered from COVID-19. Sequencing input: PBMCs or T cells enriched from blood (not recorded which). CDR3 protein: CAWTRGGQDTGELFF. DNA for the CDR3: TGTGCCTGGACCAGGGGCGGCCAAGACACCGGGGAGCTGTTTTTT.